Below, 20 T cell receptor beta chains from the same sample are listed, as sequenced in a study of blood T cells in healthy people across ages. With a J-beta primer mix and a sample-barcoded 5' primer, a second PCR ran roughly 6 to 11 cycles. Via MiXCR, TCRdb re-called the 5' RACE reads, giving one row per CDR3 protein. The sample consists of 550,000 to 750,000 distinct CDR3 sequences, around 20% of them appearing once. The sequenced sample was blood. These receptors came from a man aged 70 or older in good health.

This clonotype appeared a few times. The chain has TRBV10-3 and TRBJ2-5; TRBD2 aligns across 14 bases. The V gene end was trimmed by 3 bases and the J gene end by 2 bases; junction bases not matched to a gene: 2. CDR1 is ENHRY and CDR2 is SYGVKD in the germline V gene. CDR3 length: 16 residues. In DNA, the CDR3 is TGTGCCATCAGTGACCGGACTAGCGGGAGGCAAGAGACCCAGTACTTC. Residues: CAISDRTSGRQETQYF.

The V gene is TRBV6-2 or TRBV6-3, the J gene TRBJ2-5; 10 bases align to TRBD1. The end of the DNA aligns better with TRBJ2-7, so the J call may be wrong. Germline CDR1 is MNHEY and CDR2 is SVGEGT. CDR3 length equals 17 residues. The CDR3 loop is CASSRRLGDRGIYEQYF. CDR3 sequence (DNA): TGTGCCAGCAGTAGGCGGCTGGGGGACAGGGGCATCTACGAGCAGTACTTC.

The genes are TRBV6-2 or TRBV6-3 and TRBJ2-1; TRBD2 matches at 10 bases. The CDR3 length is 15 residues. Germline lookup yields CDR1 MNHEY and CDR2 SVGEGT. Germline trimming cut 6 bases from V and 4 bases from J; bases unmatched to any gene: 6. CDR3 in amino acids: CASSLKGLAYNEQFF. The CDR3, as DNA: TGTGCCAGCAGCCTCAAGGGACTAGCGTACAATGAGCAGTTCTTC.

The chain combines TRBV5-1 with TRBJ2-5; 8 positions match TRBD1. The CDR3 consists of 15 residues. Trimming cost V 4 bases and J 3 bases; bases outside gene matches: 8. The V gene's germline CDR1 is SGHRS and CDR2 YFSETQ. The CDR3 loop reads CASSRTGGAEETQYF. Here the CDR3 DNA reads TGCGCCAGCAGCCGTACAGGGGGAGCTGAAGAGACCCAGTACTTC.

The CDR3 DNA follows: TGCGCCAGCAGCTTGGGTGGTAGCGGTATCAATGAGCAGTTCTTC. It codes for CASSLGGSGINEQFF. This chain uses TRBV5-1 with TRBJ2-1; TRBD2 might be the D (6 bases). V lost 0 bases and J lost 6, with 13 bases in between. The germline V gene encodes CDR1 SGHRS and CDR2 YFSETQ. CDR3 length equals 15 residues.

The CDR3 sequence is CASSMDSPSTDTQYF. CDR3 nucleotides: TGTGCCAGCAGCATGGACTCGCCAAGCACAGATACGCAGTATTTT. The chain uses TRBV7-9 and TRBJ2-3; D perhaps matches TRBD2 (5 bases). Germline V CDR1 and CDR2: SEHNR, FQNEAQ (reference sequence). The CDR3 spans 15 residues. The V gene lost 5 bases and the J gene lost 0 bases, with 12 bases spanning the gap.

About this clonotype: A much larger clone is a single base away; this may be a read error. The CDR3 does not end in the conserved phenylalanine or tryptophan, so this is likely a read error. The chain recombines TRBV20-1 with TRBJ1-2; D unclear. Germline CDR1 reads DFQATT; CDR2 reads SNEGSKA (reference sequence). The CDR3 has 14 amino acids. The V gene lost 6 bases and the J gene lost 2 bases, with 16 bases spanning the gap. CDR3 coding DNA: TGCAGTGCGGTGTACAGACTCACCAACTATGGCTACACCCTC. This gives the protein CSAVYRLTNYGYTL.

The sample holds a few counts of this clonotype. This rearrangement joins TRBV6-5 to TRBJ2-5, with D tentatively TRBD1 (5 bases). The V end lost 2 bases, the J end lost 0 bases, and 10 bases lay between the germline ends. The CDR3 is made up of 15 amino acids. The germline CDR1 and CDR2 sequences are MNHEY and SVGAGI. The CDR3 DNA reads as TGTGCCAGCAGTTACAAAAGGGGCAACCAAGAGACCCAGTACTTC. This codes for CASSYKRGNQETQYF.

This clonotype was found a few times. The chain carries TRBV27 and TRBJ2-2; possible D gene TRBD2, 5 bases. Per germline, CDR1 MNHEY and CDR2 SMNVEV (reference sequence). The CDR3 consists of 16 residues. Trimming shortened V by 3 bases and J by 6 bases, and 17 bases separated the two germline ends. The chain's CDR3 is CASSFAGVRGAGELFF. The CDR3 DNA is TGTGCCAGCAGTTTCGCCGGAGTCCGGGGAGCCGGGGAGCTGTTTTTT.

This clonotype was seen repeatedly, ten times or more. This chain uses TRBV4-1 with TRBJ2-7; D uncertain. The V gene's germline CDR1 is MGHRA and CDR2 YSYEKL. CDR3 size: 14 residues. V was pared by 0 bases and J by 3 bases, with 9 bases between. The CDR3: CASSQDEYLYEQYF. The CDR3 nucleotides read TGCGCCAGCAGCCAAGATGAGTACCTCTACGAGCAGTACTTC.

CDR3 amino acids: CASSLGLGRAEKLFF. The CDR3 DNA follows: TGTGCCAGCAGCTTAGGTTTGGGACGTGCCGAAAAACTGTTTTTT. This chain links TRBV7-9 with TRBJ1-4; possible D gene TRBD1, 5 bases. CDR1 and CDR2 from the germline V gene are SEHNR and FQNEAQ (reference sequence). V shed 1 base and J shed 8 bases, with 14 bases lying between them. The CDR3 loop spans 15 amino acids.

The chain combines TRBV12-3 or TRBV12-4 with TRBJ2-5; D gene ambiguous. The CDR3 has 15 amino acids. Trimming left V 2 bases short and J 1 base short, with 11 bases between. The CDR3 nucleotides read TGTGCCAGCAGTTTAAATGCGGTATCCCAAGAGACCCAGTACTTC. It translates to CASSLNAVSQETQYF.

This clonotype was seen only a few times. The CDR3 region has the DNA TGCAGTGCTACAACGGGCGTGAGATTCTACGAGCAGTACTTC. It translates to CSATTGVRFYEQYF. The chain links TRBV20-1 to TRBJ2-5; D gene uncertain. The tail of the sequence fits TRBJ2-7 better, so the J call may be wrong. Germline V CDR1 and CDR2: DFQATT, SNEGSKA (reference sequence). CDR3 length equals 14 residues.

V gene TRBV5-1 combines with J gene TRBJ2-1, with 10 bases identical to TRBD2. The CDR3 contains 15 residues. CDR1 SGHRS and CDR2 YFSETQ come from the germline V gene. V dropped 3 bases and J dropped 9; count of bases not matched to a gene: 9. The CDR3 sequence is CASSWGAGGPSEQFF. The DNA for the CDR3 is TGCGCCAGCAGCTGGGGAGCGGGAGGGCCGAGTGAGCAGTTCTTC. Full variable domain (missing parts from reference TRBV5-1 and TRBJ2-1): KAGVTQTPRYLIKTRGQQVTLSCSPISGHRSVSWYQQTPGQGLQFLFEYFSETQRNKGNFPGRFSGRQFSNSRSEMNVSTLELGDSALYLCASSWGAGGPSEQFFGPGTRLTVL.

CDR3 in DNA: TGTGCCAGCAGGATAGGACGGACCCCTACTAATGAAAAACTGTTTTTT. This codes for CASRIGRTPTNEKLFF. The chain joins TRBV2 to TRBJ1-4; D gene uncertain. Trimming pared 6 bases from V and 2 bases from J, leaving 16 bases between. Per germline, CDR1 SNHLY and CDR2 FYNNEI. The CDR3 contains 16 residues.

The chain has TRBV28 and TRBJ2-5; D possibly corresponds to TRBD1 (6 bases). The CDR3 consists of 12 residues. Germline assignment: CDR1 MDHEN and CDR2 SYDVKM. V was cut by 5 bases and J by 5 bases, with 9 bases left in between. CDR3 sequence reads: CASSTGIETQYF. In nucleotides, the CDR3 is TGTGCCAGCAGTACAGGGATTGAGACCCAGTACTTC. Supplemented by reference TRBV28 and TRBJ2-5, the full variable domain reads DVKVTQSSRYLVKRTGEKVFLECVQDMDHENMFWYRQDPGLGLRLIYFSYDVKMKEKGDIPEGYSVSREKKERFSLILESASTNQTSMYLCASSTGIETQYFGPGTRLLVL.

The V gene is TRBV12-3 or TRBV12-4, the J gene TRBJ2-5; TRBD1 matches at 7 bases. The CDR3 is 13 amino acids. V was pared by 5 bases and J by 6 bases, with 6 bases of the junction left unmatched. The CDR3 sequence is CASSVQGRKTQYF. The CDR3 coding sequence is TGTGCCAGCAGTGTACAGGGGCGGAAGACCCAGTACTTC.

This clonotype occurred a few times. The chain links TRBV20-1 to TRBJ2-5; a possible D gene is TRBD2 (5 bases). V dropped 1 base and J dropped 2 bases, with 17 bases sitting between them. CDR3 length: 16 amino acids. Per the germline V gene, CDR1 is DFQATT and CDR2 is SNEGSKA (reference sequence). The CDR3 loop is CSARATQLGLQETQYF. DNA of the CDR3: TGCAGTGCTAGAGCAACTCAACTAGGTCTACAAGAGACCCAGTACTTC.

In this sample, this clonotype turned up a few times. The chain is built from TRBV2 and TRBJ2-7; TRBD1 aligns across 7 bases. The CDR3 totals 13 residues. Germline CDR1 and CDR2: SNHLY and FYNNEI. J was trimmed by 11 bases and V by 4 bases; bases with no gene match: 11. The CDR3 region is CASSGRDRVTEYF. DNA for the CDR3: TGTGCCAGCAGTGGTAGAGACAGGGTAACGGAGTACTTC.

The CDR3 DNA follows: TGCAGTGCTAGTGGGAGGGTGGATACTGAAGCTTTCTTT. It codes for CSASGRVDTEAFF. The chain uses TRBV20-1 and TRBJ1-1; no definite D call. V was clipped by 3 bases and J by 5 bases, with 13 bases between them. CDR3 size: 13 residues. Per germline, CDR1 DFQATT and CDR2 SNEGSKA (reference sequence).